This T cell receptor beta chain derives from a study of response to subunit inactivated influenza vaccine. Broader study findings: T cells newly recruited by each seasonal influenza vaccination are few, the authors suggested.

TCRdb recomputed calls from the RT-PCR reads with MiXCR, one row per CDR3 protein. The table lists 610,000 or so distinct CDR3 sequences, 12% to 15% of them singletons. The length of the CDR3 is 16 residues. Germline V CDR1 and CDR2: SNHLY, FYNNEI. With 6 bases clipped from V and 5 bases from J, the junction kept 9 bases outside the gene matches. This clonotype was picked up a small number of times. Its antigen is unidentified. The material sequenced was PBMCs from blood, taken 12 days after vaccination. This chain joins TRBV2 and TRBJ2-2; the match to TRBD1 covers 10 bases. This clonotype was sampled from a man aged 45-60 years who received an inactivated influenza vaccine. Written as DNA, the CDR3 is TGTGCCAGCAGCCCGACAGGGGGCGGTAGGACCGGGGAGCTGTTTTTT. Translation: CASSPTGGGRTGELFF.